A single sample gave rise to the 32 T cell receptor beta chains below, sequenced in a study of spatial heterogeneity in lung cancer. Time point indicated: sample taken at primary tumor resection. TCRdb redid the calling of the 5' RACE reads with MiXCR, one entry per CDR3 protein. Of approximately 39,000 distinct CDR3 sequences in the sample, less than 9% are singletons; the top ten hold approximately 29%. The sequencing used PBMCs, collected at surgery. The receptors here all came from a female donor with early-stage non-small cell lung cancer.

This clonotype was seen ten or more times. The chain uses TRBV7-9 and TRBJ1-3; the D is unclear. CDR1 and CDR2 from the germline V gene are SEHNR and FQNEAQ (reference sequence). The CDR3 is made up of 14 amino acids. The V end lost 1 base, the J end lost 0 bases, and 4 bases lay between the germline ends. CDR3 bases: TGTGCCAGCAGCTTAGGGAGCTCTGGAAACACCATATATTTT. It codes for CASSLGSSGNTIYF.

This clonotype has only a few counts. V and J are TRBV15 and TRBJ2-3; no clear D gene. Trimming shortened V by 5 bases and J by 1 base, and 7 bases separated the two germline ends. The CDR3 is made up of 13 amino acids. In germline, CDR1 is LNHNV, CDR2 YYDKDF (reference sequence). CDR3 region: CATSLSGTDTQYF. DNA of the CDR3: TGTGCCACCAGCCTCAGTGGCACAGATACGCAGTATTTT.

This clonotype was seen many times. This CDR3 is CASSKQGQGGTDTQYF. The CDR3 DNA sequence: TGTGCCAGCAGCAAACAGGGACAGGGAGGGACAGATACGCAGTATTTT. The V call is TRBV9, the J call TRBJ2-3, with 9 nucleotides matching TRBD1. The V gene's germline CDR1 is SGDLS and CDR2 YYNGEE. The CDR3 loop spans 16 amino acids. With V trimmed by 4 bases and J by 3 bases, 9 bases remained unmatched. The full variable domain, with the rest looked up from reference TRBV9 and TRBJ2-3, is DSGVTQTPKHLITATGQRVTLRCSPRSGDLSVYWYQQSLDQGLQFLIQYYNGEERAKGNILERFSAQQFPDLHSELNLSSLELGDSALYFCASSKQGQGGTDTQYFGPGTRLTVL.

This clonotype was observed once. This may stem from a read error, because a much larger clone lies one nucleotide away. The CDR3 ends on some other residue instead of the conserved phenylalanine or tryptophan, so this is likely a read error. The gene calls are TRBV18 and TRBJ2-5; the D gene is possibly TRBD1 (6 bases). Germline V gives CDR1 KGHSH, CDR2 LQKENI. The CDR3 contains 15 residues. V was pared by 5 bases and J by 5 bases, with 18 bases between. The CDR3 sequence is CASSSDLVQGETQYS. The CDR3 DNA reads TGTGCCAGCTCATCGGACCTAGTGCAGGGGGAGACCCAGTACTCC.

Ten or more counts support this clonotype. The J gene is TRBJ1-4, the V gene TRBV7-2, with 7 bases lining up with TRBD1. V gave up 4 bases and J gave up 4 bases; unmatched junction bases: 3. This CDR3 has 14 amino acids. CDR1 SGHTA and CDR2 FQGNSA come from the germline V gene. CDR3 bases: TGTGCCAGCAGCTCGAACAGGGGTAATGAAAAACTGTTTTTT. The encoded protein is CASSSNRGNEKLFF.

Many counts were recorded for this clonotype. This chain links TRBV20-1 with TRBJ2-3; D possibly uses TRBD1 or TRBD2 (6 bases each). This CDR3 has 18 amino acids. V dropped 2 bases and J dropped 2 bases, with 23 bases sitting between them. Germline CDR1 is DFQATT and CDR2 is SNEGSKA (reference sequence). This chain's CDR3 is CSARIAGMGLGATDTQYF. CDR3 bases: TGCAGTGCTAGAATCGCGGGGATGGGGCTGGGGGCCACAGATACGCAGTATTTT.

This clonotype came up many times. The rearrangement uses TRBV7-9 and TRBJ2-3, with no clear D. This CDR3 contains 12 residues. V lost 0 bases to trimming and J lost 3 bases, with 1 base between them. CDR1 and CDR2 from the germline V gene are SEHNR and FQNEAQ (reference sequence). CDR3 residues: CASSLATDTQYF. The CDR3 bases are TGTGCCAGCAGCTTAGCGACAGATACGCAGTATTTT. Full variable domain (remainder filled in from reference TRBV7-9 and TRBJ2-3): DTGVSQNPRHKITKRGQNVTFRCDPISEHNRLYWYRQTLGQGPEFLTYFQNEAQLEKSRLLSDRFSAERPKGSFSTLEIQRTEQGDSAMYLCASSLATDTQYFGPGTRLTVL.

This clonotype showed up many times. The chain has TRBV20-1 and TRBJ1-2; D not certain. Germline V CDR1 and CDR2: DFQATT, SNEGSKA (reference sequence). V was clipped by 0 bases and J by 1 base, with 12 bases between them. The CDR3 is 15 amino acids. CDR3 DNA sequence: TGCAGTGCTAGAGACCCGCTGCAACTTAACTATGGCTACACCTTC. Protein: CSARDPLQLNYGYTF.

This chain links TRBV20-1 with TRBJ2-7, with TRBD1 identical over 10 bases. Losses at the gene ends were 3 bases for V and 5 bases for J; bases not matched to a gene: 7. The length of the CDR3 is 14 residues. Germline V gives CDR1 DFQATT, CDR2 SNEGSKA (reference sequence). DNA for the CDR3: TGCAGTGCTAGTCTCCGGGACAGGGGACACGAGCAGTACTTC. This encodes CSASLRDRGHEQYF.

The V gene is TRBV20-1, the J gene TRBJ2-1, with 13 bases identical to TRBD2. The CDR3 covers 14 residues. In germline, CDR1 is DFQATT, CDR2 SNEGSKA (reference sequence). Trimming cost V 5 bases and J 5 bases; bases outside gene matches: 3. CDR3 coding DNA: TGCAGTGCTCCACTAGCGGGGGGGGACAATGAGCAGTTCTTC. This sequence encodes CSAPLAGGDNEQFF.

In this sample, this clonotype turned up many times. The genes are TRBV12-3 or TRBV12-4 and TRBJ1-1; 7 bases match TRBD1. This CDR3 region has 13 residues. With V trimmed by 5 bases and J by 9 bases, 9 bases remained unmatched. The CDR3 here is CASSPRDSRKAFF. The CDR3, as DNA: TGTGCCAGCAGTCCCCGGGACAGTCGGAAAGCTTTCTTT.

The CDR3, as DNA: TGTGCCAGCAGTCTAACTAGTACCGGGGAGCTGTTTTTT. Translated, it gives CASSLTSTGELFF. The V gene is TRBV7-2, the J gene TRBJ2-2; tentative D call: TRBD2 (5 bases). This CDR3 has 13 residues. Trimming took 6 bases from V and 5 from J, leaving 10 bases between them. Germline V gene lookup returns CDR1 SGHTA and CDR2 FQGNSA.

This clonotype was observed a few times. The V call is TRBV6-5, the J call TRBJ1-2, with D unclear. The V gene's germline CDR1 is MNHEY and CDR2 SVGAGI. Trimming stripped 6 bases from V and 7 bases from J, with 12 bases between. The CDR3 is 12 residues long. The CDR3: CASRGMEGGYTF. The CDR3, as DNA: TGTGCCAGCAGGGGGATGGAGGGTGGCTACACCTTC.

This clonotype was seen at least ten times. The chain has TRBV19 and TRBJ2-7; tentative D call: TRBD1 (6 bases). Germline CDR1 is LNHDA and CDR2 is SQIVND (reference sequence). The CDR3 contains 16 residues. Trimming took 2 bases from V and 0 from J, leaving 14 bases between them. Here the CDR3 DNA reads TGTGCCAGTAGTATATCCGGGACACTGAGCTCCTACGAGCAGTACTTC. It specifies CASSISGTLSSYEQYF.

Many counts were recorded for this clonotype. The chain links TRBV5-1 to TRBJ2-3, with D perhaps given as TRBD1 or TRBD2 (5 bases each). V was cut by 2 bases and J by 5 bases, with 9 bases left in between. Per germline, CDR1 SGHRS and CDR2 YFSETQ. This CDR3 contains 13 residues. The CDR3 region is CASSFWGRDTQYF. CDR3 coding DNA: TGCGCCAGCAGCTTTTGGGGGAGAGATACGCAGTATTTT. Full variable domain (rest looked up from reference TRBV5-1 and TRBJ2-3): KAGVTQTPRYLIKTRGQQVTLSCSPISGHRSVSWYQQTPGQGLQFLFEYFSETQRNKGNFPGRFSGRQFSNSRSEMNVSTLELGDSALYLCASSFWGRDTQYFGPGTRLTVL.

On this clonotype itself: This may be a read error: a much more frequent sequence differs by one nucleotide. V is TRBV28 and J is TRBJ2-3; 7 bases fit TRBD2. This CDR3 has 15 amino acids. Germline V gene data show CDR1 as MDHEN and CDR2 as SYDVKM. For the CDR3, the DNA is TGTGCCGGCAGTTTTATCACTAGCGGCACAGATACGCAGTATTTT. Amino acid sequence: CAGSFITSGTDTQYF.

At least ten counts were recorded for this clonotype. The chain couples TRBV29-1 to TRBJ1-2, with 9 bases aligning to TRBD1. Germline V CDR1 and CDR2: SQVTM, ANQGSEA. V dropped 7 bases and J dropped 5; count of bases not matched to a gene: 8. CDR3 length equals 13 residues. As DNA, the CDR3 is TGCAGCGATGGGGGGACAGGGAGGTATGGCTACACCTTC. It encodes CSDGGTGRYGYTF.

This clonotype came up many times. The chain carries TRBV27 and TRBJ2-7, with D perhaps TRBD1 (6 bases). Trimming removed 9 bases at V and 4 bases at J, with 19 bases between. Germline V gives CDR1 MNHEY, CDR2 SMNVEV (reference sequence). This CDR3 comprises 14 residues. The CDR3 sequence is CASRTVRGRYEQYF. In nucleotides, the CDR3 is TGTGCCAGTAGGACAGTAAGGGGCAGGTACGAGCAGTACTTC.

This clonotype was observed at least ten times. The rearrangement links TRBV29-1 to TRBJ2-3; D is perhaps TRBD1 (5 bases). The V end lost 3 bases, the J end lost 1 base, and 5 bases lay between the germline ends. The CDR3 covers 12 residues. Germline-derived CDR1 and CDR2 are SQVTM and ANQGSEA. The CDR3 is CSVDRGTDTQYF. Here the CDR3 DNA reads TGCAGCGTTGACAGGGGCACAGATACGCAGTATTTT.

The sample holds many counts of this clonotype. The CDR3 nucleotides are TGTGCCAGCAGCCAAGTTGGAACTGAAGCTTTCTTT. The encoded protein is CASSQVGTEAFF. This chain connects TRBV3-1 to TRBJ1-1; D not resolved. CDR1 LGHDT and CDR2 YNNKEL come from the germline V gene (reference sequence). There are 12 residues in the CDR3. The V end was cut by 1 base, the J end by 5 bases, with 5 bases between.

The chain combines TRBV4-3 with TRBJ2-1; TRBD2 aligns across 7 bases. Germline trimming cut 0 bases from V and 13 bases from J; bases unmatched to any gene: 6. The germline gives CDR1 LGHNA, CDR2 YSLEER. There are 13 residues in the CDR3. For the CDR3, the DNA is TGCGCCAGCAGCCAAGAACCGGGACTACATCAGTTCTTC. Amino acid sequence: CASSQEPGLHQFF.

This clonotype was recorded a few times. This rearrangement joins TRBV20-1 to TRBJ2-5, with D maybe TRBD1 (5 bases). The CDR3 runs 15 residues. V lost 0 bases and J 7 bases, leaving 18 bases between the germline ends. The germline V gene has CDR1 DFQATT and CDR2 SNEGSKA (reference sequence). The CDR3 loop is CSARDRLTALGTQYF. The CDR3 DNA reads TGCAGTGCTAGAGATAGGCTGACAGCCTTGGGGACCCAGTACTTC.

This clonotype was counted at least ten times. The CDR3 bases are TGTGCCAGCAGTTACCTAGCGGCGGAGACCCAGTACTTC. This gives the protein CASSYLAAETQYF. The chain recombines TRBV12-3 or TRBV12-4 with TRBJ2-5; 7 bases align to TRBD2. The CDR3 length is 13 residues. Trimming took 4 bases from V and 5 from J; bases not matched to a gene: 4.

This clonotype was seen a handful of times. The chain has TRBV27 and TRBJ2-5; D perhaps matches TRBD1 (6 bases). The germline V gene has CDR1 MNHEY and CDR2 SMNVEV (reference sequence). This CDR3 comprises 13 residues. V was pared by 10 bases and J by 1 base, with 13 bases between. In DNA, the CDR3 is TGTGCCACTACAGGGATCGGCCAAGAGACCCAGTACTTC. It encodes CATTGIGQETQYF.

At least ten counts were recorded for this clonotype. This chain joins TRBV19 and TRBJ1-5, with a tentative D call TRBD1 (6 bases). V lost 3 bases and J lost 2, with 14 bases in between. Germline CDR1 LNHDA, CDR2 SQIVND (reference sequence). The CDR3 is 16 amino acids. CDR3 nucleotide sequence: TGTGCCAGTAGTATGAGCTTGGGGGGCGGCAATCAGCCCCAGCATTTT. Translation gives CASSMSLGGGNQPQHF.

This clonotype was detected a few times. The CDR3 here is CASSSPYPPGADNEKLFF. The CDR3, as DNA: TGTGCCAGCAGCTCGCCTTACCCCCCAGGGGCTGATAATGAAAAACTGTTTTTT. This chain uses TRBV7-9 with TRBJ1-4, with a weak D call TRBD1 (6 bases). V was pared by 4 bases and J by 4 bases, with 22 bases between. The CDR3 consists of 18 residues. Germline-derived CDR1 and CDR2 are SEHNR and FQNEAQ (reference sequence).

This clonotype was counted between two and nine times. V gene TRBV10-3 combines with J gene TRBJ2-1; 11 bases agree with TRBD2. The CDR3 has 15 residues. The J segment lost 9 bases and the V segment lost 2 bases, leaving 6 bases of the junction unmatched. Germline V lookup: CDR1 ENHRY, CDR2 SYGVKD. The CDR3 here is CAISEELAGVGEQFF. The DNA for the CDR3 is TGTGCCATCAGTGAGGAACTAGCGGGAGTCGGTGAGCAGTTCTTC.

Ten or more counts support this clonotype. The chain is built from TRBV20-1 and TRBJ2-3, with D possibly matching TRBD2 (5 bases). The CDR3 runs 16 residues. From germline, CDR1 is DFQATT and CDR2 SNEGSKA (reference sequence). V lost 4 bases to trimming and J lost 0 bases, with 17 bases between them. The CDR3 loop is CSATAFSGVSTDTQYF. In nucleotides, the CDR3 is TGCAGTGCTACCGCTTTCTCCGGGGTTAGCACAGATACGCAGTATTTT.

This clonotype came up a few times. This chain connects TRBV19 to TRBJ1-1, with D hard to call. V shed 4 bases and J shed 7 bases, with 10 bases lying between them. Germline loops: CDR1 LNHDA, CDR2 SQIVND (reference sequence). The CDR3 has 12 amino acids. This CDR3 reads CASSTRTDEAFF. The CDR3 coding sequence is TGTGCCAGTAGTACCAGGACGGATGAAGCTTTCTTT.

The V call is TRBV4-2, the J call TRBJ1-3, with 7 bases lining up with TRBD1. This CDR3 has 17 amino acids. CDR1 is LGHNA and CDR2 is YNFKEQ in the germline V gene. V was pared by 2 bases and J by 2 bases, with 9 bases of the junction left unmatched. The DNA for the CDR3 is TGTGCCAGCAGCCAACCTAAGACAGGGATCACTGGAAACACCATATATTTT. Amino acid sequence: CASSQPKTGITGNTIYF.

This clonotype was counted a few times. The CDR3 spells CASSEGTTEQYF. In nucleotides, the CDR3 is TGCGCCAGCAGTGAGGGGACCACCGAGCAGTACTTC. The genes are TRBV10-2 and TRBJ2-7; the D call may be TRBD1 or TRBD2 (5 bases each). V was trimmed by 2 bases and J by 6 bases, leaving 8 bases between them. This CDR3 comprises 12 residues. Germline assignment: CDR1 WSHSY and CDR2 SAAADI.

The chain employs TRBV6-1 and TRBJ1-2, with a tentative D call TRBD1 (6 bases). V shed 6 bases and J shed 3 bases, with 11 bases lying between them. The CDR3 contains 13 residues. Looked up from germline, CDR1 is MNHNS and CDR2 is SASEGT. CDR3 sequence reads: CASSPQGDYGYTF. CDR3 bases: TGTGCCAGCAGCCCACAGGGAGACTATGGCTACACCTTC.